This is a list of T cell receptor beta chains from one sample in a study of blood T cell repertoires in COVID-19. Clones were read by immunoSEQ multiplex PCR, and TCRdb kept only the in-frame ones, dropping some. Counted here are tens of thousands of clones, approximately 73% occurring once; the ten biggest clones make up 15%. Sequenced material: peripheral blood. The receptors come from a man aged 55 to 70 with COVID-19, enrolled during active disease. The CDR3 runs from the conserved cysteine through the conserved F or W. Each record gives: D gene, J gene, clone size, V gene, CDR3 length, CDR3 DNA, CDR3 protein. A D gene is named only where the DNA matches it firmly. Some rows mark clone size as missing; the rest say once, few, many or name a class of expanded clone.

.	TRBJ1-5	.	TRBV7-2	12	TGTGCCAGCAGCGCCGGGAGTCAGCCCCAGCATTTT	CASSAGSQPQHF
TRBD1	TRBJ1-2	.	TRBV30	13	TGTGCCTGGAGTTCCGGGACAGCATATGGCTACACCTTC	CAWSSGTAYGYTF
.	TRBJ1-1	.	TRBV6-5	14	TGTGCCAGCATGGAGATGGTTGGGAACACTGAAGCTTTCTTT	CASMEMVGNTEAFF
.	TRBJ2-2	many	TRBV6-5	11	TGTGCCAGCATAGGAGCCGGGGAGCTGTTTTTT	CASIGAGELFF
TRBD2	TRBJ2-2	.	TRBV5-1	17	TGCGCCAGCAGCAGGGGAGGGGCCGGTACGAACACCGGGGAGCTGTTTTTT	CASSRGGAGTNTGELFF
TRBD1	TRBJ2-1	.	TRBV5-1	13	TGCGCCAGCCAGCTGACAGGGGACAATGAGCAGTTCTTC	CASQLTGDNEQFF
.	TRBJ2-7	.	TRBV6-1	11	TGTGCCAGCAGTGAACTATACGAGCAGTACTTC	CASSELYEQYF
.	TRBJ1-1	.	TRBV5-1	14	TGCGCCAGCAGCTTAGCTACAGCTAACACTGAAGCTTTCTTT	CASSLATANTEAFF
.	TRBJ2-2	.	TRBV12-5	15	TGTGCTAGTGGTTTGGTCCTTGGAGCAACAGGGGAGCTGTTTTTT	CASGLVLGATGELFF
.	TRBJ1-1	.	TRBV12-3/TRBV12-4	13	TGTGCCAGCAGATGGACACAGAACACTGAAGCTTTCTTT	CASRWTQNTEAFF
TRBD2	TRBJ2-2	.	TRBV18	16	TGTGCCAGCTCACTTGAAGCGGGGGTTCCCACCGGGGAGCTGTTTTTT	CASSLEAGVPTGELFF
.	TRBJ1-5	.	TRBV18	16	TGTGCCAGCTCACTTACCCCGCTGACACACAATCAGCCCCAGCATTTT	CASSLTPLTHNQPQHF
TRBD2	TRBJ2-7	.	TRBV5-1	15	TGCGCCAGCAGCCCTGGGACTAGCGGGAGGGGAGAGCAGTACTTC	CASSPGTSGRGEQYF
TRBD2	TRBJ2-7	.	TRBV9	14	TGTGCCAGCAGCGTAGACGGGAGGGCCTACGAGCAGTACTTC	CASSVDGRAYEQYF
TRBD1	TRBJ1-4	.	TRBV19	15	TGTGCCAGTAGTATCTCTGGGACAGTTCTTGAAAAACTGTTTTTT	CASSISGTVLEKLFF
TRBD1	TRBJ1-2	.	TRBV13	13	TGTGCCAGCAGCCCCGACAGGGCGATGGGCTACACCTTC	CASSPDRAMGYTF
.	TRBJ1-1	.	TRBV5-1	14	TGCGCCAGCAGCTTGGAAGGGGGGAACACTGAAGCTTTCTTT	CASSLEGGNTEAFF
.	TRBJ1-3	.	TRBV7-2	14	TGTGCCAGCAGCGCGGCGACCAGCGGAAACACCATATATTTT	CASSAATSGNTIYF
TRBD2	TRBJ2-5	few	TRBV6-5	13	TGTGCCAGCCACCCAGCGGGGGAAGAGACCCAGTACTTC	CASHPAGEETQYF
TRBD2	TRBJ2-2	.	TRBV19	15	TGTGCCAGTAGTATATTAGCGGGAGACACCGGGGAGCTGTTTTTT	CASSILAGDTGELFF
.	TRBJ2-2	.	TRBV14	14	TGTGCCAGCAGCCAAGTGGCTTACACCGGGGAGCTGTTTTTT	CASSQVAYTGELFF
.	TRBJ2-5	.	TRBV5-4	14	TGTGCCAGCAGCTTGGCCGGGATGGGAGCGACCCAGTACTTC	CASSLAGMGATQYF
.	TRBJ2-5	once	TRBV3-1/TRBV3-2	12	TGTGCCAGCAGCCATCTCCAAGAGACCCAGTACTTC	CASSHLQETQYF
TRBD2	TRBJ2-3	.	TRBV5-4	16	TGTGCCAGCAGCACTGGTGGGGGGGGACGGGCAGATACGCAGTATTTT	CASSTGGGGRADTQYF
.	TRBJ2-3	.	TRBV10-3	14	TGTGCCATCAGTGTCCCCTCTAGGGGAGATACGCAGTATTTT	CAISVPSRGDTQYF
TRBD1	TRBJ2-1	.	TRBV28	15	TGTGCCAGCAGGAAAGACAGGGGCCCCTACAATGAGCAGTTCTTC	CASRKDRGPYNEQFF
.	TRBJ2-5	.	TRBV11-2	13	TGTGCCAGCAGCCGGACTCAAAAAGAGACCCAGTACTTC	CASSRTQKETQYF
TRBD2	TRBJ2-5	.	TRBV11-3	17	TGTGCCAGCAGCTTATTAGCGGCTAGCGGAGGGAGGGAGACCCAGTACTTC	CASSLLAASGGRETQYF
TRBD2	TRBJ2-3	.	TRBV11-3	16	TGTGCCAGCAGCCCGATAGCGGGTTCCTCTCGGGATACGCAGTATTTT	CASSPIAGSSRDTQYF
TRBD1	TRBJ2-3	once	TRBV19	14	TGTGCCAGTAGCCCGGACAGGGGACTTGATACGCAGTATTTT	CASSPDRGLDTQYF
.	TRBJ2-3	.	TRBV7-5	15	TGTGCCAGAAGCTTTGGGACTACTAGCACAGATACGCAGTATTTT	CARSFGTTSTDTQYF
TRBD2	TRBJ2-7	.	TRBV28	16	TGTGCCAGCAGTACCTTTAGCGGGGGGATCTCCTACGAGCAGTACTTC	CASSTFSGGISYEQYF
TRBD2	TRBJ2-5	.	TRBV14	15	TGTGCCAGCAGCCCGGGACTAGCAGATCAAGAGACCCAGTACTTC	CASSPGLADQETQYF
.	TRBJ2-3	.	TRBV9	16	TGTGCCAGCAGCGCCTACGGGACTGGAAACACAGATACGCAGTATTTT	CASSAYGTGNTDTQYF
TRBD2	TRBJ2-1	.	TRBV5-1	16	TGCGCCAGCAGCTCTGGAGGGACTAGCTCCTACAATGAGCAGTTCTTC	CASSSGGTSSYNEQFF
TRBD2	TRBJ2-1	.	TRBV7-6	15	TGTGCCAGCAGCTTGTTAATTGGGGGGGGCAATGAGCAGTTCTTC	CASSLLIGGGNEQFF
TRBD1	TRBJ2-5	.	TRBV10-1	15	TGCGCCAGCAGCCATGGACAGGGGGGGATGGAGACCCAGTACTTC	CASSHGQGGMETQYF
TRBD1	TRBJ2-7	.	TRBV2	14	TGTGCCAGCTCCACCGGGACAGTGATAGACGAGCAGTACTTC	CASSTGTVIDEQYF
TRBD2	TRBJ2-7	.	TRBV11-2	15	TGTGCCTCCAGAAGGGTGCGGGAGCCCTCCTACGAGCAGTACTTC	CASRRVREPSYEQYF
TRBD2	TRBJ2-3	few	TRBV5-5	15	TGTGCCAGCAGCGCTACAGCGGGGGGAGCAGATACGCAGTATTTT	CASSATAGGADTQYF
.	TRBJ2-4	.	TRBV5-1	13	TGCGCCAGCAGCCCAGGGGAGGGAAACATTCAGTACTTC	CASSPGEGNIQYF
.	TRBJ2-2	.	TRBV28	11	TGTGCCAGCAACGGTCACGGGGAGCTGTTTTTT	CASNGHGELFF
.	TRBJ2-7	.	TRBV28	15	TGTGCCAGCAGTTCAAGGGGAACAGCCCACTACGAGCAGTACTTC	CASSSRGTAHYEQYF
.	TRBJ2-7	.	TRBV6-1	13	TGTGTCAGCAGAGAAGGACAGATCTACGAGCAGTACTTC	CVSREGQIYEQYF
TRBD1	TRBJ2-7	.	TRBV30	13	TGTGCCTGCTCCGGGACAGAGTCCTACGAGCAGTACTTC	CACSGTESYEQYF